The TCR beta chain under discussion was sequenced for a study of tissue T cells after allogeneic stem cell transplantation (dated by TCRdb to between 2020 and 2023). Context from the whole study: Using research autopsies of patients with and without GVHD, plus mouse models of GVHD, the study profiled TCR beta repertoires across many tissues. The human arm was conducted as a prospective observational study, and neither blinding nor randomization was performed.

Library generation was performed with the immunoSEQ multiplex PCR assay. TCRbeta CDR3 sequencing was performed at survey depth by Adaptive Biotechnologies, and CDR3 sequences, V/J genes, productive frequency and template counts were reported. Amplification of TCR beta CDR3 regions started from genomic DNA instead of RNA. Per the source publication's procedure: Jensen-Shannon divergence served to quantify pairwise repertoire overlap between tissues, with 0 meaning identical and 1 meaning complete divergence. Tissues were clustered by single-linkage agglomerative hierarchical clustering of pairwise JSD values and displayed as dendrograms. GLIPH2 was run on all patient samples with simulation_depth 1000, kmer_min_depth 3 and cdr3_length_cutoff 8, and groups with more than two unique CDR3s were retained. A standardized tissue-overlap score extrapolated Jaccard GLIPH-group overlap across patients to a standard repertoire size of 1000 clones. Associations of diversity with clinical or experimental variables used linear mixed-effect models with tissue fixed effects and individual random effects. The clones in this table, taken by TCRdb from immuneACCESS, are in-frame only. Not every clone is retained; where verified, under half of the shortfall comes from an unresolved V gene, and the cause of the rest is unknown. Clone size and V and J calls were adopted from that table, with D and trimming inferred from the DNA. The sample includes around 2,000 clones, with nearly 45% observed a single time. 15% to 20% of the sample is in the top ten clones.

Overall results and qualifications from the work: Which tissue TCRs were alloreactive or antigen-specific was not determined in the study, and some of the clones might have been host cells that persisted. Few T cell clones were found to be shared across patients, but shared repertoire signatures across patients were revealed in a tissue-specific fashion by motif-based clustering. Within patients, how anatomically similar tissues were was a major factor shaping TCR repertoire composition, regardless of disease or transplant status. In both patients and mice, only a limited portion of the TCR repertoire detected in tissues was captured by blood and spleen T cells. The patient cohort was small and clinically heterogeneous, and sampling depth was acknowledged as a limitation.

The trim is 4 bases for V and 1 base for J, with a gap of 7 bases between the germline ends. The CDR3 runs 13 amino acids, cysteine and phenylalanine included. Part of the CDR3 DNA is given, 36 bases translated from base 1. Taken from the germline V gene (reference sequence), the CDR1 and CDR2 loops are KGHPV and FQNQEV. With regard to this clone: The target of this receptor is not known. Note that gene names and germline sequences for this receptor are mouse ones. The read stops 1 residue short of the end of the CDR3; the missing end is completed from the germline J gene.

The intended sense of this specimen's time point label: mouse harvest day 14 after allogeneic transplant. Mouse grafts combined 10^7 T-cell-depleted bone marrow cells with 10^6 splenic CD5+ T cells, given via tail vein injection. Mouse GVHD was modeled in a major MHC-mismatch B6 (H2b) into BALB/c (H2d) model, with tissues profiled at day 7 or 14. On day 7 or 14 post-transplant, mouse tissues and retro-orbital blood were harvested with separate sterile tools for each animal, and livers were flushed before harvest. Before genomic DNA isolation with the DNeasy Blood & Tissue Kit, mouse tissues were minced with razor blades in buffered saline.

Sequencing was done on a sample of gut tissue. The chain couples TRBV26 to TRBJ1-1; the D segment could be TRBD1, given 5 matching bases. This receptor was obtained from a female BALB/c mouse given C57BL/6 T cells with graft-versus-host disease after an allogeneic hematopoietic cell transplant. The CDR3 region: CASSPGRNTEVFF. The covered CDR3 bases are TGTGCCAGCAGTCCGGGACGGAACACAGAAGTCTTC.